This passage covers 28 T cell receptor beta chains from one sample sequenced in a study of vaccination effects on CD4 cells after COVID-19. The method was immunoSEQ multiplex PCR; TCRdb's version includes in-frame clones alone and lacks a portion of them. Altogether approximately 70,000 clones are present, roughly 74% being singletons, with the ten largest covering less than 3%. Peptide-pool stimulation followed by sequencing identified expanded antigen-specific CD4+ clonotypes in the ViraFEST assay. When less than 12 days of culture had elapsed, CD4+ T cells were isolated. Among the vaccine recipients, none had a prior SARS-CoV-2 infection, and nucleocapsid antibodies were negative. These receptors have no identified antigens. The sample here was CD4+ T cells from PBMCs cultured with HCoV-NL63 spike peptides, taken before COVID-19 vaccination. The receptors were sampled from a human donor who received a COVID-19 vaccine.

This sequence joins TRBV5-1 and TRBJ1-2; 12 bases map to TRBD1. The CDR3 covers 16 residues. Germline V CDR1 and CDR2: SGHRS, YFSETQ. V lost 0 bases, J lost 3 bases, and 3 bases stayed unmatched. CDR3 region: CASSLDGTGGDYGYTF. The CDR3 nucleotides read TGCGCCAGCAGCTTGGATGGGACAGGGGGCGACTATGGCTACACCTTC.

This clone was seen a few times. This chain connects TRBV6-5 to TRBJ1-2; TRBD1 might be the D (6 bases). The CDR3 is made up of 14 amino acids. Trimming cost V 0 bases and J 4 bases, with 9 bases left between them. Germline V CDR1 and CDR2: MNHEY, SVGAGI. The CDR3 nucleotides are TGTGCCAGCAGTTACTCCGGACAGTCCTATGGCTACACCTTC. Translating gives CASSYSGQSYGYTF.

This clone was picked up one time. The chain has TRBV13 and TRBJ2-3, with 8 bases fitting TRBD1. The CDR3 contains 13 residues. Losses at the gene ends were 5 bases for V and 4 bases for J; bases not matched to a gene: 2. The germline CDR1 and CDR2 sequences are PRHDT and FYEKMQ (reference sequence). This chain's CDR3 is CASSGQGADTQYF. CDR3 bases: TGTGCCAGCAGCGGACAGGGCGCAGATACGCAGTATTTT.

The chain carries TRBV27 and TRBJ2-2; 9 bases align to TRBD2. CDR3 size: 17 residues. J lost 5 bases, V lost 5 bases, and 12 bases had no gene match. Germline values: CDR1 MNHEY, CDR2 SMNVEV (reference sequence). The CDR3 spells CASSPRGGGRGTGELFF. The CDR3 DNA sequence: TGTGCCAGCAGTCCACGCGGGGGGGGCCGGGGAACCGGGGAGCTGTTTTTT.

CDR3: CASSPDRDGKNIQYF. The CDR3 region has the DNA TGTGCCAGCAGTCCCGACCGGGACGGAAAAAACATTCAGTACTTC. V and J are TRBV6-5 and TRBJ2-4; D is perhaps TRBD1 or TRBD2 (5 bases each). Deletions cut 5 bases from V and 4 bases from J, with 15 bases between. The CDR3 has 15 residues. Germline CDR1 MNHEY, CDR2 SVGAGI.

The chain joins TRBV6-2 or TRBV6-3 to TRBJ1-2; unclear D gene. This CDR3 has 14 amino acids. Germline V lookup: CDR1 MNHEY, CDR2 SVGEGT. The V and J ends lost 2 bases and 3 bases respectively, with 10 bases between them. In DNA form, the CDR3 reads TGTGCCAGCAGTTACCGGGGAAAGGACTATGGCTACACCTTC. Amino acids: CASSYRGKDYGYTF.

This clone was observed a single time. V usage is TRBV6-5 and J usage is TRBJ1-4; TRBD1 matches at 7 bases. CDR1 and CDR2 from the germline V gene are MNHEY and SVGAGI. V dropped 4 bases and J dropped 8; count of bases not matched to a gene: 10. The CDR3 runs to 15 residues. The CDR3 sequence: CASSSDRVGREKLFF. CDR3 DNA: TGTGCCAGCAGTTCAGACAGGGTTGGAAGGGAAAAACTGTTTTTT.

The V and J genes are TRBV28 and TRBJ2-2, with D possibly matching TRBD2 (5 bases). CDR3 size: 13 residues. From germline, CDR1 is MDHEN and CDR2 SYDVKM. Between the trimmed V and J ends, which lost 11 bases and 4 bases, there was a span of 14 bases. The CDR3: CAVRGSGTGELFF. CDR3 nucleotide sequence: TGTGCCGTCCGGGGATCGGGCACCGGGGAGCTGTTTTTT.

The chain has TRBV7-2 and TRBJ1-2, with 10 bases lining up with TRBD1. From germline, CDR1 is SGHTA and CDR2 FQGNSA. The CDR3 extends over 15 amino acids. V lost 5 bases and J lost 4; bases outside the gene matches: 7. This CDR3 is CASSPGQGRPYGYTF. The CDR3 DNA follows: TGTGCCAGCAGCCCGGGACAGGGGAGGCCCTATGGCTACACCTTC.

The chain employs TRBV30 and TRBJ1-2, with a tentative D call TRBD1 (5 bases). This CDR3 contains 14 residues. V lost 0 bases, J lost 7 bases, and 15 bases lay in between. The germline gives CDR1 GTSNPN, CDR2 SVGIG (reference sequence). The CDR3 sequence is CAWSVSSPGFGYTF. CDR3 nucleotide sequence: TGTGCCTGGAGTGTAAGTTCCCCAGGGTTTGGCTACACCTTC.

The V gene is TRBV7-2, the J gene TRBJ2-7; D not certain. The CDR3 totals 13 residues. Per the germline V gene, CDR1 is SGHTA and CDR2 is FQGNSA. The V end lost 3 bases, the J end lost 3 bases, and 9 bases lay between the germline ends. This CDR3 is CASSLRRNYEQYV. The CDR3, as DNA: TGTGCCAGCAGCTTGAGACGGAACTACGAGCAGTACGTC.

This clone turned up a few times. The chain uses TRBV7-8 and TRBJ2-1, with D perhaps TRBD2 (5 bases). The germline gives CDR1 SGHVS, CDR2 FQNEAQ. The CDR3 contains 12 residues. V was shortened by 4 bases and J by 4 bases, with 5 bases between the two germline ends. This CDR3 reads CASSSGYNEQFF. CDR3 sequence (DNA): TGTGCCAGCAGCTCGGGGTACAATGAGCAGTTCTTC.

This chain links TRBV24-1 with TRBJ1-5; D is undetermined. Germline V gene data show CDR1 as KGHDR and CDR2 as SFDVKD. The CDR3 loop spans 14 amino acids. V was shortened by 6 bases and J by 1 base, with 9 bases between the two germline ends. Here the CDR3 reads CATSREGSNQPQHF. In nucleotides, the CDR3 is TGTGCCACCAGTCGCGAAGGGAGCAATCAGCCCCAGCATTTT.

The chain couples TRBV28 to TRBJ2-7; 7 bases match TRBD1. The germline CDR1 and CDR2 sequences are MDHEN and SYDVKM. This CDR3 has 15 residues. After removal of 4 bases from V and 0 bases from J, the junction contained 6 bases not matched to a gene. The CDR3 sequence is CASSSGTANSYEQYV. As DNA, the CDR3 is TGTGCCAGCAGTTCGGGGACAGCGAACTCCTACGAGCAGTACGTC.

The V and J genes are TRBV6-5 and TRBJ1-6; D not resolved. Germline loops: CDR1 MNHEY, CDR2 SVGAGI. The ends were cut back, 7 bases at V and 0 bases at J, with 4 bases in the middle. The CDR3 is made up of 13 amino acids. CDR3 amino acids: CASTYSYNSPLHF. The CDR3 DNA reads as TGTGCCAGCACGTACTCCTATAATTCACCCCTCCACTTT.

V is TRBV24-1 and J is TRBJ2-1, with a possible D match to TRBD2 (7 bases). CDR3 size: 17 residues. In germline, CDR1 is KGHDR, CDR2 SFDVKD. The V and J ends lost 4 bases and 4 bases respectively, with 19 bases between them. The CDR3 region has the DNA TGTGCCACCAGTGACCAAAGACAGGCGGGAGTTTACAATGAGCAGTTCTTC. Protein sequence: CATSDQRQAGVYNEQFF.

The gene calls are TRBV19 and TRBJ2-4; possible D gene TRBD2, 6 bases. From germline, CDR1 is LNHDA and CDR2 SQIVND (reference sequence). CDR3 length equals 17 residues. V dropped 5 bases and J dropped 0 bases, with 17 bases sitting between them. The CDR3 nucleotides are TGTGCCAGTAGTGACCGTTCGGGAGCCGGAGCCAAAAACATTCAGTACTTC. It codes for CASSDRSGAGAKNIQYF.

The chain joins TRBV19 to TRBJ1-2; no clear D gene. The germline V gene has CDR1 LNHDA and CDR2 SQIVND (reference sequence). This CDR3 comprises 14 residues. V lost 1 base and J lost 7, with 13 bases in between. CDR3 amino acids: CASSIVVGSGGYTF. DNA of the CDR3: TGTGCCAGTAGTATAGTAGTGGGTAGCGGTGGCTACACCTTC.

This clone appeared a single time. The chain employs TRBV20-1 and TRBJ2-5; D ambiguous. V shed 3 bases and J shed 5 bases, with 13 bases lying between them. CDR3 size: 13 residues. From germline, CDR1 is DFQATT and CDR2 SNEGSKA (reference sequence). CDR3 loop: CSASLPGRETQYF. In nucleotides, the CDR3 is TGCAGTGCTAGTCTGCCAGGTCGGGAGACCCAGTACTTC.

The count of this clone is one. The chain links TRBV7-3 to TRBJ2-3, with D possibly matching TRBD2 (6 bases). This CDR3 region has 18 residues. Germline loops: CDR1 SGHTA, CDR2 FQGTGA. V lost 5 bases to trimming and J lost 0 bases, with 21 bases between them. Here the CDR3 reads CASSATPLSAGSTDTQYF. The CDR3 DNA follows: TGTGCCAGCAGCGCAACCCCTCTCTCGGCGGGGAGCACAGATACGCAGTATTTT.

This chain connects TRBV5-6 to TRBJ2-1; 7 bases agree with TRBD1. V lost 1 base and J lost 8; bases outside the gene matches: 15. Per the germline V gene, CDR1 is SGHDT and CDR2 is YYEEEE. The CDR3 consists of 17 residues. The CDR3 here is CASSLPLGTEKEDEQFF. The CDR3 bases are TGTGCCAGCAGCTTGCCCCTCGGGACAGAAAAAGAGGATGAGCAGTTCTTC.

The V gene is TRBV7-2, the J gene TRBJ1-1, with TRBD1 identical over 10 bases. V was clipped by 1 base and J by 4 bases; unmatched bases: 3. This CDR3 comprises 15 residues. Germline-derived CDR1 and CDR2 are SGHTA and FQGNSA. CDR3 sequence: CASSLVGTGVTEAFF. The CDR3 bases are TGTGCCAGCAGCTTAGTAGGGACAGGGGTCACTGAAGCTTTCTTT.

The gene calls are TRBV10-3 and TRBJ1-6; D gene uncertain. V lost 10 bases to trimming and J lost 0 bases, with 13 bases between them. This CDR3 region has 15 residues. Germline CDR1 and CDR2: ENHRY and SYGVKD. The CDR3 nucleotides are TGTGCCACTAGTCCGGGGAACTCCTATAATTCACCCCTCCACTTT. Its protein is CATSPGNSYNSPLHF.

This rearrangement joins TRBV5-1 to TRBJ1-1, with D unclear. This CDR3 is 14 amino acids long. Germline CDR1 SGHRS, CDR2 YFSETQ. V lost 5 bases and J lost 4, with 15 bases in between. The CDR3 sequence: CASRVQTGRTEAFF. In nucleotides, the CDR3 is TGCGCCAGCAGAGTCCAGACCGGGCGCACTGAAGCTTTCTTT.

The gene calls are TRBV5-1 and TRBJ2-3, with D tentatively TRBD1 (6 bases). The V gene's germline CDR1 is SGHRS and CDR2 YFSETQ. The V end was cut by 3 bases, the J end by 2 bases, with 13 bases between. The CDR3 has 15 amino acids. The DNA for the CDR3 is TGCGCCAGCAGCTCCCAGACAGGACTCACAGATACGCAGTATTTT. As protein: CASSSQTGLTDTQYF.

This clone has only one observation. In nucleotides, the CDR3 is TGTGCCACCAGTGAATCCGGGACGGAAGACATCTATGGCTACACCTTC. Protein sequence: CATSESGTEDIYGYTF. This chain uses TRBV24-1 with TRBJ1-2; the D gene is possibly TRBD1 (5 bases). The V gene's germline CDR1 is KGHDR and CDR2 SFDVKD. V was clipped by 4 bases and J by 4 bases, with 18 bases between them. CDR3 size: 16 residues.

This chain connects TRBV3-1 (or the pseudogene TRBV3-2) to TRBJ1-6; TRBD1 matches 8 bases. The V gene end was trimmed by 4 bases and the J gene end by 9 bases; junction bases not matched to a gene: 5. The CDR3 sequence is 14 residues long. Germline V gene sequence: CDR1 LGHDT, CDR2 YNNKEL (reference sequence). CDR3 in amino acids: CASSRGQGGSPLHF. CDR3 DNA: TGTGCCAGCAGCCGCGGACAGGGCGGTTCACCCCTCCACTTT.

This chain connects TRBV5-6 to TRBJ2-7; 11 bases map to TRBD2. Germline loops: CDR1 SGHDT, CDR2 YYEEEE. The CDR3 has 15 amino acids. V lost 1 base, J lost 3 bases, and 3 bases stayed unmatched. The CDR3 bases are TGTGCCAGCAGCTTGCGGCTAGCGGGGGGCTACGAGCAGTACGTC. Amino acids: CASSLRLAGGYEQYV.